This T cell receptor (beta chain) was captured in a study of OX40 agonist ivuxolimab in advanced cancers. At the level of the study: Those treated in dose escalation had hepatocellular carcinoma, melanoma, renal cell cancer or head and neck cancer.

For this clone: What it recognizes is unknown.

General study findings and limits: Doses of 0.1 to 3.0 mg/kg were accompanied by clonal expansion of CD4+ and CD8+ blood T cells by week 6. On average, a greater number of expanded clones characterised CD8+ T cells relative to CD4+. Relatively little clonal expansion, among the lowest observed, appeared in partial responders at 0.1-3.0 mg/kg.

Germline loops: CDR1 MDHEN, CDR2 SYDVKM. The CDR3 has 14 residues. With 4 bases clipped from V and 13 bases from J, the junction kept 12 bases outside the gene matches. Assay used: immunoSEQ multiplex PCR; TCRdb lists only in-frame clones, some missing. The sample yields tens of thousands of clones, roughly 92% seen once. The material was CD4+ or CD8+ T cells sorted from blood, obtained in a trial of the OX40 agonist ivuxolimab. The TCR comes from an adult with an advanced solid tumor such as melanoma, head and neck, liver or kidney cancer. The chain has TRBV28 and TRBJ2-1; TRBD2 matches at 8 bases. CDR3 nucleotides: TGTGCCAGCAGTTCCTCCGGACTAGCCGCGATACAGTTCTTC. Amino acids: CASSSSGLAAIQFF.